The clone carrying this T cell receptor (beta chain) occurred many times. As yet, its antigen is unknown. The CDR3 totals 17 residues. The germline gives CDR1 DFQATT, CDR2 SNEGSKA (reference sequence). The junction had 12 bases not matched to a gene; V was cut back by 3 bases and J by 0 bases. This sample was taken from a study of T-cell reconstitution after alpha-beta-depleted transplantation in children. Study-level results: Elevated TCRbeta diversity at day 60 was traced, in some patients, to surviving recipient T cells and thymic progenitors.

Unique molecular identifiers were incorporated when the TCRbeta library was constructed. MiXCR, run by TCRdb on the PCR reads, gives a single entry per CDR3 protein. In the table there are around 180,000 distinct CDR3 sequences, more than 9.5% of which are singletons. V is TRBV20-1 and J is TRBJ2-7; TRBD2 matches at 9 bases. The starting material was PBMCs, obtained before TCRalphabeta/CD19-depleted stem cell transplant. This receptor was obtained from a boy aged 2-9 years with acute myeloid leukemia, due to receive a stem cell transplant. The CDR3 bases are TGCAGTGCTAGTCCCCTAGCGGGGACAGATGGCTCCTACGAGCAGTACTTC. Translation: CSASPLAGTDGSYEQYF.